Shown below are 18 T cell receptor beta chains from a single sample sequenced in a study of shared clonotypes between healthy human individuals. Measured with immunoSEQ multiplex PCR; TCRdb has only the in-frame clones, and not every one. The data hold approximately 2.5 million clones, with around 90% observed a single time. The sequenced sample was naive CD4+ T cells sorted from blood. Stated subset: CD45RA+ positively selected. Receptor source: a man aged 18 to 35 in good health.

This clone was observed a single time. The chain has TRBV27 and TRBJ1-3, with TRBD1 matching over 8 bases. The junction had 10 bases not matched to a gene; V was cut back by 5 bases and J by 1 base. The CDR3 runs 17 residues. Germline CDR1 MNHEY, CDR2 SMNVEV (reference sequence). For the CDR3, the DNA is TGTGCCAGCAGTGAAACAGGGGGGGTCCGTTCTGGAAACACCATATATTTT. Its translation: CASSETGGVRSGNTIYF.

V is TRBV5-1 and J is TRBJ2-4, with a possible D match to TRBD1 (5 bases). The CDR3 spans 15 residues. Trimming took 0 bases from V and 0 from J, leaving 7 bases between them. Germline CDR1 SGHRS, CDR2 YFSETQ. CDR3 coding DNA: TGCGCCAGCAGCTTGGATGGACAAGCCAAAAACATTCAGTACTTC. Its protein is CASSLDGQAKNIQYF. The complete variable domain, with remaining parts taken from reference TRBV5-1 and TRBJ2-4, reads KAGVTQTPRYLIKTRGQQVTLSCSPISGHRSVSWYQQTPGQGLQFLFEYFSETQRNKGNFPGRFSGRQFSNSRSEMNVSTLELGDSALYLCASSLDGQAKNIQYFGAGTRLSVL.

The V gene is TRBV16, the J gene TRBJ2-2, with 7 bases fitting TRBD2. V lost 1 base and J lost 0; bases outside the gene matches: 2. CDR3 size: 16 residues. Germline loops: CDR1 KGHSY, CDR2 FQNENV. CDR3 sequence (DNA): TGTGCCAGCAGCCAATTGGGAGGGACGAACACCGGGGAGCTGTTTTTT. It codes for CASSQLGGTNTGELFF.

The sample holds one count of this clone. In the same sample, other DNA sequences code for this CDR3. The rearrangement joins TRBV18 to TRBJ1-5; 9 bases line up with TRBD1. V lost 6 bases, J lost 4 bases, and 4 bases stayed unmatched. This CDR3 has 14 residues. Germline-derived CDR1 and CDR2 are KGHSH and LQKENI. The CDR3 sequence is CASSPDRGNQPQHF. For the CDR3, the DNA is TGTGCCAGCTCGCCGGACAGGGGAAATCAGCCCCAGCATTTT.

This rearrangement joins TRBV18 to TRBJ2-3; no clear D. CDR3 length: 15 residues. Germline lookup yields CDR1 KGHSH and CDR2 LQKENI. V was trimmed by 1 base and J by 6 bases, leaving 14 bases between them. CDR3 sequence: CASSPQALVGDTQYF. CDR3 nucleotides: TGTGCCAGCTCACCACAGGCTCTAGTGGGGGATACGCAGTATTTT.

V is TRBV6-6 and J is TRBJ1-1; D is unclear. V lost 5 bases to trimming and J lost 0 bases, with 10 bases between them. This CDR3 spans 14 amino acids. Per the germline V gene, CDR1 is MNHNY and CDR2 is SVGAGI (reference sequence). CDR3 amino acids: CASSRLSMNTEAFF. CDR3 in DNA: TGTGCCAGCAGTCGGCTCAGCATGAACACTGAAGCTTTCTTT.

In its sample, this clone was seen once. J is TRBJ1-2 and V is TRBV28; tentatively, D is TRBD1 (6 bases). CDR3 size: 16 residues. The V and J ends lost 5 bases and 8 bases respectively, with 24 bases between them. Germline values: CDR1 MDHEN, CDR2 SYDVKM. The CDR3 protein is CASSHLPGQLGSGYTF. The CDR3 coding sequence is TGTGCCAGCAGTCATCTTCCGGGACAATTAGGGTCAGGCTACACCTTC.

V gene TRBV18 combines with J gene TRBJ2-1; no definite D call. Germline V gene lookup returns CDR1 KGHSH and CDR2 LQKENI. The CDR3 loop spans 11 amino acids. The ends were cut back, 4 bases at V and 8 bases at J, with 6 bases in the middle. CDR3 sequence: CASSRRDEQFF. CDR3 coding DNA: TGTGCCAGCTCACGAAGGGATGAGCAGTTCTTC.

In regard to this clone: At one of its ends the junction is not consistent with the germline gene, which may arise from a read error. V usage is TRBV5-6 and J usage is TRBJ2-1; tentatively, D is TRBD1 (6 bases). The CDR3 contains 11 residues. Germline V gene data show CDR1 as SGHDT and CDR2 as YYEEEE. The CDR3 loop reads CASSLTGKGIF. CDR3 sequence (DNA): TGTGCCAGCAGCTTGACAGGGAAGGGGATCTTC.

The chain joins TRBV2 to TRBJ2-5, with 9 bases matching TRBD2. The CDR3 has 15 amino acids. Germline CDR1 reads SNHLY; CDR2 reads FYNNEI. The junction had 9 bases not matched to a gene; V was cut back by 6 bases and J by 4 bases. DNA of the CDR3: TGTGCCAGCAGGAAGGAAGGACTAGCGCTAGAGACCCAGTACTTC. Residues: CASRKEGLALETQYF. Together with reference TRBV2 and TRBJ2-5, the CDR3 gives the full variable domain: EPEVTQTPSHQVTQMGQEVILRCVPISNHLYFYWYRQILGQKVEFLVSFYNNEISEKSEIFDDQFSVERPDGSNFTLKIRSTKLEDSAMYFCASRKEGLALETQYFGPGTRLLVL.

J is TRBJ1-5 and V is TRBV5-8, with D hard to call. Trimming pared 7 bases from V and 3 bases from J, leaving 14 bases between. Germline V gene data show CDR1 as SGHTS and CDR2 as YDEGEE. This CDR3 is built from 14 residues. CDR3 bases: TGTGCCAGCGACCTCGGGGAGAACAATCAGCCCCAGCATTTT. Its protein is CASDLGENNQPQHF. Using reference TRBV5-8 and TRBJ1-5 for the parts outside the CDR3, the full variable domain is EAGVTQSPTHLIKTRGQQATLRCSPISGHTSVYWYQQALGLGLQFLLWYDEGEERNRGNFPPRFSGRQFPNYSSELNVNALELEDSALYLCASDLGENNQPQHFGDGTRLSIL.

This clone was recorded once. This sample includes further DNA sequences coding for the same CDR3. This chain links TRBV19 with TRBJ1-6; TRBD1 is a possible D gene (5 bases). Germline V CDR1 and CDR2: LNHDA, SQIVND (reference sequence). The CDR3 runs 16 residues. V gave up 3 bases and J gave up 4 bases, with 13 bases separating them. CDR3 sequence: CASSIGDRVYNSPLHF. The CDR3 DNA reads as TGTGCCAGTAGTATCGGCGACAGAGTTTATAATTCACCCCTCCACTTT.

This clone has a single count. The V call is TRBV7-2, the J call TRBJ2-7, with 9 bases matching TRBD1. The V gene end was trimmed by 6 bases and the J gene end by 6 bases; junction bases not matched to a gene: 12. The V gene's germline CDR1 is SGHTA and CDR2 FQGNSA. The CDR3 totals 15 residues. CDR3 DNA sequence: TGTGCCAGCAGGGCCCTGGGACAGGGTATTCTCGAGCAGTACTTC. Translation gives CASRALGQGILEQYF. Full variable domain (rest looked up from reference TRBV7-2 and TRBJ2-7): GAGVSQSPSNKVTEKGKDVELRCDPISGHTALYWYRQSLGQGLEFLIYFQGNSAPDKSGLPSDRFSAERTGGSVSTLTIQRTQQEDSAVYLCASRALGQGILEQYFGPGTRLTVT.

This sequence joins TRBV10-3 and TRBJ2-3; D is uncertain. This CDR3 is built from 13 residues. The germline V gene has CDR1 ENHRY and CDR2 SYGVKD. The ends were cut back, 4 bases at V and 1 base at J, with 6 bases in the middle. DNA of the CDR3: TGTGCCATCAGTGTGCGAGGCACAGATACGCAGTATTTT. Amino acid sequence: CAISVRGTDTQYF.

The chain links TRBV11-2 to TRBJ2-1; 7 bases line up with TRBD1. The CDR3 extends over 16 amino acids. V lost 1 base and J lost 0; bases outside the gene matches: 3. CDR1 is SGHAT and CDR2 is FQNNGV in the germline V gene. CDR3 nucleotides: TGTGCCAGCAGCTTAGTGGCAGGGGGCTCCTACAATGAGCAGTTCTTC. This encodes CASSLVAGGSYNEQFF.

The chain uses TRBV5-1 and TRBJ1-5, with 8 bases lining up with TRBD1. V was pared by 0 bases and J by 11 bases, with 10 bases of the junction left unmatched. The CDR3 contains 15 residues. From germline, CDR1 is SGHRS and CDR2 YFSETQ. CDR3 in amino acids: CASSLGQGALGAQHF. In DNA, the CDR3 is TGCGCCAGCAGCTTGGGCCAGGGGGCGCTCGGGGCCCAGCATTTT.

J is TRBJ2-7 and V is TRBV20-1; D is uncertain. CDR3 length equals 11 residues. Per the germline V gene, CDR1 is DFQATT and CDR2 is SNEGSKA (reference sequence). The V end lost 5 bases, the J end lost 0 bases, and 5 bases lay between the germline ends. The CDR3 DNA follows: TGCAGTGCTCTCATCTCCTACGAGCAGTACTTC. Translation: CSALISYEQYF.

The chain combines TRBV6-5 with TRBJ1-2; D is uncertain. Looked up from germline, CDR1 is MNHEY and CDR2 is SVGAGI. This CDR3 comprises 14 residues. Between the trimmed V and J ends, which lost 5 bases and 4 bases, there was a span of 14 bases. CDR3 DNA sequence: TGTGCCAGCAGTAACCCGCAGGAAGGCTATGGCTACACCTTC. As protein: CASSNPQEGYGYTF.